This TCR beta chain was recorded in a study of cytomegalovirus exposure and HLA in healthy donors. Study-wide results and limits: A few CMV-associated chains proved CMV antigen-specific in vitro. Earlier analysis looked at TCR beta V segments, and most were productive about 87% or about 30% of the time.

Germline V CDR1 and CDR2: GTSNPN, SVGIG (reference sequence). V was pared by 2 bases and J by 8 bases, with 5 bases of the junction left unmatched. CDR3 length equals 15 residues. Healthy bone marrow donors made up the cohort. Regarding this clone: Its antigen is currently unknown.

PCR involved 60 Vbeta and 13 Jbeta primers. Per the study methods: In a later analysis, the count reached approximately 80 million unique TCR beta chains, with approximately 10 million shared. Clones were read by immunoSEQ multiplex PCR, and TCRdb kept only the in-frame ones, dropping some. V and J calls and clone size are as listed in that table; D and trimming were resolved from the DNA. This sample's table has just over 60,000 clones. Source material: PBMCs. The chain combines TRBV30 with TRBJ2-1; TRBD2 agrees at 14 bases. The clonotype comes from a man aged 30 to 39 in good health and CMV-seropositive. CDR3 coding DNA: TGTGCCTGGAGTCAAGGACTAGCGGGGGGCGATGAGCAGTTCTTC. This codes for CAWSQGLAGGDEQFF.